Reported below is one TCR beta chain. Its target is not known. This sample is drawn from a study of T cells in Graves' hyperthyroidism and ophthalmopathy. Study results and caveats: Researchers found most expanded thyroid clonotypes above 0.001 in blood as well.

This CDR3 region has 15 residues. Germline V gene lookup returns CDR1 DFQATT and CDR2 SNEGSKA (reference sequence). V was trimmed by 4 bases and J by 6 bases, leaving 21 bases between them. Exclusion of patients followed from uncontrolled infection, other autoimmune disease, pregnancy or lactation. RNA transcripts served as the template for amplifying TCR beta CDR3 regions. The TCR CDR3 first-round RT-PCR relied on the HTBI primer set. TCRdb re-analysed the multiplex PCR reads in MiXCR, keeping a single row per CDR3 protein. The table has a few hundred thousand distinct CDR3 sequences, approximately 49% seen once.

The rearrangement links TRBV20-1 to TRBJ1-1; perhaps TRBD1 as D (5 bases). Sequencing was carried out using peripheral blood or thyroid tissue (not recorded which). The sequence was collected from an adult woman with Graves' disease, either hyperthyroidism or ophthalmopathy (not recorded which). CDR3 in DNA: TGCAGTGCTACCAACCGGGGGAGGAGGGGCTCTGAAGCTTTCTTT. This encodes CSATNRGRRGSEAFF.